This TCR beta chain is from a study of control samples from healthy donors and cancer patients. Assay used: immunoSEQ multiplex PCR; TCRdb lists only in-frame clones, some missing. This table holds 180,000 or so clones, about nine tenths found once. This clone is a singleton in its sample. This CDR3 has 14 residues. Trimming pared 1 base from V and 1 base from J, leaving 4 bases between. Germline V gene sequence: CDR1 SEHNR, CDR2 FQNEAQ (reference sequence). Material for sequencing was blood. The chain couples TRBV7-9 to TRBJ1-4, with unresolved D. The receptor was isolated from a young woman in good health. The CDR3 loop reads CASSLEVTNEKLFF. The CDR3 DNA reads TGTGCCAGCAGCTTAGAAGTAACTAATGAAAAACTGTTTTTT.